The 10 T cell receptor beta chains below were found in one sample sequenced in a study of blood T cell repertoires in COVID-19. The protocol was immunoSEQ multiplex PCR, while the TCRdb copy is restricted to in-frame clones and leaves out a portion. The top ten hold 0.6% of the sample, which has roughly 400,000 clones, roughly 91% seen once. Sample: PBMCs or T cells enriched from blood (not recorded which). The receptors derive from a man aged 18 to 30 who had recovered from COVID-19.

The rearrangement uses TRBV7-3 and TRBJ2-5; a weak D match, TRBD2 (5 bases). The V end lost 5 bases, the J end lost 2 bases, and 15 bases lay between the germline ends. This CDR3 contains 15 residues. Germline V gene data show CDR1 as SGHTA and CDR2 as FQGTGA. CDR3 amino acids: CASSPSAGLQETQYF. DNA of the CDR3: TGTGCCAGCAGCCCCTCGGCGGGCCTACAAGAGACCCAGTACTTC.

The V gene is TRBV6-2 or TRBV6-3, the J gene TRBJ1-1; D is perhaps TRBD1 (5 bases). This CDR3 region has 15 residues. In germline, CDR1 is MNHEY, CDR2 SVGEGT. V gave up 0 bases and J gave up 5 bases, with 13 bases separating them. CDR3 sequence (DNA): TGTGCCAGCAGTTACTCATTAGGGGCACGAACTGAAGCTTTCTTT. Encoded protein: CASSYSLGARTEAFF.

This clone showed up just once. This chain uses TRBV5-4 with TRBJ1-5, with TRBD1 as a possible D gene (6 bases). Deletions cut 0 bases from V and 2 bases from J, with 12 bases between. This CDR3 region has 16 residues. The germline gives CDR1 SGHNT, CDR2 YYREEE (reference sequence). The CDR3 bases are TGTGCCAGCAGCTTGGTTCGGGGGGCGGGCAATCAGCCCCAGCATTTT. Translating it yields CASSLVRGAGNQPQHF.

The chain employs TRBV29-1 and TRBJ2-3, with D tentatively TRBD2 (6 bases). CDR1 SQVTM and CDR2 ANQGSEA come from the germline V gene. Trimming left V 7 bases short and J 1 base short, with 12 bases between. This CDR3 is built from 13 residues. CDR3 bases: TGCAGCGCCATGGAGGGAGGCACAGATACGCAGTATTTT. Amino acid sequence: CSAMEGGTDTQYF.

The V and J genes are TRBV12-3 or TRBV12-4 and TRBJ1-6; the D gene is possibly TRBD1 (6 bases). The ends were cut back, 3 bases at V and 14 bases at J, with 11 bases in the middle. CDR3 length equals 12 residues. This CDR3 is CASSFQGFTLHF. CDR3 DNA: TGTGCCAGCAGTTTTCAGGGGTTCACCCTCCACTTT.

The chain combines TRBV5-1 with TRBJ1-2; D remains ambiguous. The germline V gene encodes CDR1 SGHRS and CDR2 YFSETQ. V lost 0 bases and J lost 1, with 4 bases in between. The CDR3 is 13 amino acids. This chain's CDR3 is CASSLDSNYGYTF. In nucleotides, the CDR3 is TGCGCCAGCAGCTTGGACAGTAACTATGGCTACACCTTC.

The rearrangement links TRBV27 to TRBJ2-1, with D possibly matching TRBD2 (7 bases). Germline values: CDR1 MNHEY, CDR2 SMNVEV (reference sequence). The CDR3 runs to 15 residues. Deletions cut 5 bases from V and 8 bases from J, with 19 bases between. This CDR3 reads CASSPSGGPGYEQFF. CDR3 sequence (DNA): TGTGCCAGCAGTCCCTCGGGGGGCCCAGGTTATGAGCAGTTCTTC.

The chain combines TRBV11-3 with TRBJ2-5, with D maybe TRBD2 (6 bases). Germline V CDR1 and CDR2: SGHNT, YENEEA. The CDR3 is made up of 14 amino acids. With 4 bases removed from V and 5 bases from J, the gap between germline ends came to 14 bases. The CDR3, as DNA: TGTGCCAGCAGCTCAGGACTACCGGGGGAGACCCAGTACTTC. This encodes CASSSGLPGETQYF.

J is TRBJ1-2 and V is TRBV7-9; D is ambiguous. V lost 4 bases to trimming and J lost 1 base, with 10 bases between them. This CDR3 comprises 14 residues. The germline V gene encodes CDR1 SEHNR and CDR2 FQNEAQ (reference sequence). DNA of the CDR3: TGTGCCAGCAGCTCGGTCCTCCTTAACTATGGCTACACCTTC. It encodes CASSSVLLNYGYTF.

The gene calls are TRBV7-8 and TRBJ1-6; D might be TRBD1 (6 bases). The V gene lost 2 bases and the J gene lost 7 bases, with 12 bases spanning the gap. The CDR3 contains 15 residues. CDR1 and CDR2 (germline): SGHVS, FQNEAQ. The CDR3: CASSLFDRSNSPLHF. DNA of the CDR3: TGTGCCAGCAGCTTATTTGACAGGTCGAATTCACCCCTCCACTTT.